Below, 8 T cell receptor beta chains from the same sample are listed, as sequenced in a study of shared clonotypes between healthy human individuals (TCRdb year 2020). The library was prepared using the immunoSEQ multiplex PCR assay. TCRdb holds this immuneACCESS table with in-frame rearrangements only. Some clones are missing; in checked studies, unresolved V genes explain under half, and the rest has no known cause. For this sample the table gives about 1.5 million clones, of which under 99% were detected only once. Together, the top ten hold less than 0.55% of the sample. The sample taken for sequencing was naive CD4+ T cells sorted from blood. The cell subset or site label on this specimen signifies: CD45RA+ positively selected. The origin of the receptors is a young man in good health.

This rearrangement joins TRBV9 to TRBJ2-3; 12 bases are a match to TRBD2. CDR3 length equals 17 residues. Germline V gene data show CDR1 as SGDLS and CDR2 as YYNGEE. V shed 0 bases, J shed 4 bases, and the junction held 6 bases outside the gene matches. The CDR3 nucleotides are TGTGCCAGCAGCGTAGGACTAGCGGGAGATTGGGCAGATACGCAGTATTTT. The encoded protein is CASSVGLAGDWADTQYF.

The chain links TRBV9 to TRBJ2-1; TRBD2 matches 9 bases. CDR3 length equals 17 residues. Trimming at V came to 2 bases and at J to 12 bases, leaving 18 bases not matched to a gene. Germline values: CDR1 SGDLS, CDR2 YYNGEE. The CDR3 loop is CASSVTAGAGGPTGQFF. The DNA for the CDR3 is TGTGCCAGCAGCGTGACGGCAGGGGCGGGAGGGCCGACGGGGCAGTTCTTC.

This clone was counted a single time. The V gene is TRBV5-1, the J gene TRBJ2-7; 11 positions match TRBD1. The CDR3 runs 15 residues. J gave up 7 bases and V 3 bases, and 9 bases lay outside the gene matches. Per germline, CDR1 SGHRS and CDR2 YFSETQ. DNA of the CDR3: TGCGCCAGCAGCTCCCCGGGACAGGGGGAGGGGGAGCAGTACTTC. It is translated as CASSSPGQGEGEQYF.

The CDR3 nucleotides read TGCGCCAGCAGCCAACGCGGGAGGCGCCTACTGAACACAGATACGCAGTATTTT. Its translation is CASSQRGRRLLNTDTQYF. The rearrangement joins TRBV4-3 to TRBJ2-3, with 8 positions matching TRBD2. The CDR3 has 18 residues. Per the germline V gene, CDR1 is LGHNA and CDR2 is YSLEER. V was clipped by 2 bases and J by 2 bases; unmatched bases: 12.

The chain employs TRBV10-3 and TRBJ2-5, with 9 positions matching TRBD2. Trimming cost V 7 bases and J 4 bases; bases outside gene matches: 10. Per the germline V gene, CDR1 is ENHRY and CDR2 is SYGVKD. This CDR3 has 15 amino acids. The CDR3 loop reads CAITASGKGTETQYF. The CDR3 nucleotides read TGTGCCATCACGGCTAGCGGGAAGGGGACAGAGACCCAGTACTTC.

CDR3: CAWGESVTTVTYEQYF. In DNA form, the CDR3 reads TGTGCCTGGGGGGAGTCGGTCACTACGGTCACCTACGAGCAGTACTTC. The V and J genes are TRBV30 and TRBJ2-7, with a possible D match to TRBD2 (5 bases). The CDR3 spans 16 residues. Trimming pared 5 bases from V and 2 bases from J, leaving 22 bases between. In germline, CDR1 is GTSNPN, CDR2 SVGIG (reference sequence).

V usage is TRBV27 and J usage is TRBJ1-1; no definite D call. The length of the CDR3 is 14 residues. Looked up from germline, CDR1 is MNHEY and CDR2 is SMNVEV (reference sequence). Trimming took off 3 bases at V and 1 base at J, with 9 bases between the two ends. CDR3 nucleotides: TGTGCCAGCAGTTTTCGGACGGAGAACACTGAAGCTTTCTTT. Protein: CASSFRTENTEAFF.

As for this clone: Other DNA sequences from this sample encode an identical CDR3 as well. The chain recombines TRBV7-9 with TRBJ2-1, with a weak D call TRBD1 (6 bases). Trimming stripped 3 bases from V and 6 bases from J, with 9 bases between. The germline V gene encodes CDR1 SEHNR and CDR2 FQNEAQ (reference sequence). This CDR3 region has 13 residues. The CDR3 loop reads CASSFTGSNEQFF. As DNA, the CDR3 is TGTGCCAGCAGCTTTACAGGGAGCAATGAGCAGTTCTTC.